The sequence of this T cell receptor (beta chain) was determined in a study of blood T cell repertoires in COVID-19. In the study overall: Samples of COVID-19 (acute and convalescent) were obtained from the United States, Italy and Spain. T cells, B-cell-depleted T cells, or PBMCs supplied cDNA or gDNA.

Germline V gives CDR1 MDHEN, CDR2 SYDVKM. CDR3 size: 15 residues. V was pared by 2 bases and J by 9 bases, with 5 bases of the junction left unmatched. In the study's own analysis: Reference gene primer amplification yielded estimated nucleated cell counts. TCRdb's table, derived via immunoSEQ multiplex PCR, lists solely in-frame clones and lacks some. The DNA was the basis for D and trimming; V, J and clone size are from that table. The sample consists of 110,000 or so clones, less than 90% of them appearing once. The sequence came from a woman in her sixties or seventies with acute or convalescent COVID-19. The V gene is TRBV28, the J gene TRBJ2-1; 12 nucleotides match TRBD2. The material sequenced was peripheral blood. CDR3 nucleotide sequence: TGTGCCAGCAGTTTAGCTAGCGGGGGGGCAGGTGAGCAGTTCTTC. It translates to CASSLASGGAGEQFF.